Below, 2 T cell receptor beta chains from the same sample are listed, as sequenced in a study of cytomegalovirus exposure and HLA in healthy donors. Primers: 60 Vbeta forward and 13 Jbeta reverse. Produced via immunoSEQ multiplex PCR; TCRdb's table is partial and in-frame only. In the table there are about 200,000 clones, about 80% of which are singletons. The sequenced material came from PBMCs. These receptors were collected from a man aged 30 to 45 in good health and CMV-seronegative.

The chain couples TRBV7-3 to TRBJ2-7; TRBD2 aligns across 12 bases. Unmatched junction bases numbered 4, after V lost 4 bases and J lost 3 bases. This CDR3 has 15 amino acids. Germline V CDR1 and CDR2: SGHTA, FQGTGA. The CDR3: CASSWGLAGSYEQYF. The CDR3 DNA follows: TGTGCCAGCAGCTGGGGACTAGCGGGCAGCTACGAGCAGTACTTC.

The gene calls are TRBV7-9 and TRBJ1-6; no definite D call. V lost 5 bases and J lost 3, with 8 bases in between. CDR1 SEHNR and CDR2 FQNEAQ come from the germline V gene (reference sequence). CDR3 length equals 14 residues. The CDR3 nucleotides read TGTGCCAGCAGCCCGGGATTCTATAATTCACCCCTCCACTTT. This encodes CASSPGFYNSPLHF.